This is a list of T cell receptor beta chains from one sample in a study of metastatic and nonmetastatic thyroid tumors. MiXCR reprocessed the PCR reads for TCRdb. The sample lists about 93,000 clones, roughly an eighth seen once, with about 11% in the top ten. Sample: blood. The receptors shown here come from a female donor with papillary thyroid cancer or a benign thyroid nodule (not recorded which). Some clones in this sample may be carry-over from other donors' samples. Each CDR3 is given with its conserved first and last residue. The order of the fields is J gene, V gene, D gene, clone size, CDR3 protein, CDR3 DNA. The D gene is left open where the match is weak. Some rows have no size entry. The others give once, few or many, or a class for an expanded clone.

J: TRBJ2-2
V: TRBV27
D: .
size: many
CDR3: CASSFGGVGELFF
DNA: TGTGCCAGCAGTTTTGGGGGAGTCGGGGAGCTGTTTTTT

J: TRBJ2-7
V: TRBV5-1
D: .
size: .
CDR3: CASSTVQVLFYEQYF
DNA: TGCGCCAGCAGCACCGTACAGGTTCTTTTCTACGAGCAGTACTTC

J: TRBJ2-7
V: TRBV7-9
D: TRBD1
size: many
CDR3: CASSKGQGHSYEQYF
DNA: TGTGCCAGCAGCAAGGGACAGGGTCACTCCTACGAGCAGTACTTC

J: TRBJ2-7
V: TRBV20-1
D: TRBD2
size: .
CDR3: CSATSGGDSYEQYF
DNA: TGCAGTGCTACTAGCGGAGGGGACTCCTACGAGCAGTACTTC

J: TRBJ1-2
V: TRBV6-1
D: .
size: many
CDR3: CASSTDAGYTF
DNA: TGTGCCAGCAGTACGGACGCTGGCTACACCTTC

J: TRBJ1-1
V: TRBV6-2/TRBV6-3
D: .
size: many
CDR3: CASRDVYRGTEAFF
DNA: TGTGCCAGCCGAGATGTTTACCGGGGCACTGAAGCTTTCTTT

J: TRBJ2-2
V: TRBV11-2
D: .
size: many
CDR3: CASSLGMLNTGELFF
DNA: TGTGCCAGCAGCTTAGGGATGCTGAACACCGGGGAGCTGTTTTTT

J: TRBJ2-3
V: TRBV11-1
D: TRBD2
size: many
CDR3: CASSLLAASTDTQYF
DNA: TGTGCCAGCAGCTTGCTAGCGGCTAGCACAGATACGCAGTATTTT

J: TRBJ2-5
V: TRBV7-8
D: .
size: many
CDR3: CASSHQARGETQYF
DNA: TGTGCCAGCAGCCACCAGGCCAGGGGAGAGACCCAGTACTTC

J: TRBJ2-2
V: TRBV12-3/TRBV12-4
D: TRBD1
size: few
CDR3: CASNMGQATGELFF
DNA: TGTGCCAGCAATATGGGACAGGCCACCGGGGAGCTGTTTTTT

J: TRBJ2-3
V: TRBV20-1
D: .
size: .
CDR3: CSAIPSIDTQYF
DNA: TGCAGTGCTATTCCCAGCATAGATACGCAGTATTTT

J: TRBJ2-5
V: TRBV28
D: .
size: few
CDR3: CASSLGKLLWTQYF
DNA: TGTGCCAGCAGTTTGGGTAAATTATTATGGACCCAGTACTTC

J: TRBJ2-7
V: TRBV30
D: .
size: many
CDR3: CAWSLPFYEQYF
DNA: TGTGCCTGGAGTCTCCCTTTCTACGAGCAGTACTTC

J: TRBJ2-7
V: TRBV5-1
D: .
size: .
CDR3: CASRRDSGPYEQYF
DNA: TGCGCCAGCCGGAGAGACAGCGGACCCTACGAGCAGTACTTC

J: TRBJ2-7
V: TRBV10-2
D: TRBD2
size: many
CDR3: CASSTLAGGPYEQYF
DNA: TGCGCCAGCAGTACCCTAGCGGGAGGGCCTTACGAGCAGTACTTC

J: TRBJ1-6
V: TRBV20-1
D: .
size: large
CDR3: CSASSGEESSPLHF
DNA: TGCAGTGCGTCCTCGGGGGAGGAGTCCTCACCCCTCCACTTT

J: TRBJ1-1
V: TRBV15
D: .
size: many
CDR3: CATSRDRVEAFF
DNA: TGTGCCACCAGCAGAGACCGAGTCGAAGCTTTCTTT

J: TRBJ2-2
V: TRBV9
D: .
size: .
CDR3: CAGSVESGTGELFF
DNA: TGTGCCGGCAGCGTAGAGTCGGGGACCGGGGAGCTGTTTTTT

J: TRBJ2-4
V: TRBV27
D: TRBD2
size: many
CDR3: CASSPWTGGAKNIQYF
DNA: TGTGCCAGCAGTCCGTGGACGGGGGGAGCCAAAAACATTCAGTACTTC

J: TRBJ2-1
V: TRBV19
D: TRBD1
size: many
CDR3: CASSPRGTGTGSYNEQFF
DNA: TGTGCCAGTAGCCCAAGGGGCACCGGGACAGGCTCCTACAATGAGCAGTTCTTC

J: TRBJ2-2
V: TRBV4-1
D: .
size: .
CDR3: CASSLGGIVLIVDLFF
DNA: TGCGCCAGCAGCCTAGGGGGGATAGTTTTAATCGTGGATCTGTTTTTT

J: TRBJ2-2
V: TRBV9
D: .
size: .
CDR3: CASSVGKGFTGELFF
DNA: TGTGCCAGCAGCGTAGGGAAGGGATTTACCGGGGAGCTGTTTTTT

J: TRBJ2-7
V: TRBV19
D: .
size: many
CDR3: CASSRAGTESSYEQYF
DNA: TGTGCCAGTAGTAGAGCAGGGACTGAGAGCTCCTACGAGCAGTACTTC

J: TRBJ2-2
V: TRBV11-2
D: TRBD2
size: .
CDR3: CASSATRLARGGELFF
DNA: TGTGCCAGCAGCGCGACTAGACTAGCGCGGGGCGGGGAGCTGTTTTTT

J: TRBJ1-3
V: TRBV9
D: TRBD1
size: many
CDR3: CASSVSSGTGSGNTIYF
DNA: TGTGCCAGCAGCGTCAGCTCCGGGACAGGTTCTGGAAACACCATATATTTT

J: TRBJ2-5
V: TRBV18
D: .
size: many
CDR3: CASSPASVGTETQYF
DNA: TGTGCCAGCTCACCAGCGTCGGTGGGGACGGAGACCCAGTACTTC

J: TRBJ2-1
V: TRBV2
D: TRBD2
size: once
CDR3: CASSERVVQVTSGLHNEQFF
DNA: TGTGCCAGCAGTGAAAGGGTAGTGCAGGTGACTAGCGGACTTCACAATGAGCAGTTCTTC

J: TRBJ1-6
V: TRBV6-1
D: .
size: many
CDR3: CASKDSYNSPLHF
DNA: TGTGCCAGTAAGGACTCCTATAATTCACCCCTCCACTTT

J: TRBJ2-5
V: TRBV19
D: .
size: many
CDR3: CASSIEETQYF
DNA: TGTGCCAGTAGTATAGAGGAGACCCAGTACTTC

J: TRBJ2-7
V: TRBV28
D: .
size: many
CDR3: CASSLTLLYEQYF
DNA: TGTGCCAGCAGTTTAACTCTCCTTTACGAGCAGTACTTC

J: TRBJ2-1
V: TRBV10-3
D: .
size: few
CDR3: CAISESTYNERFF
DNA: TGTGCCATCAGTGAAAGCACCTACAATGAGCGGTTCTTC

J: TRBJ2-3
V: TRBV2
D: .
size: .
CDR3: CASIRTSSLTDTQYF
DNA: TGTGCCAGCATCCGGACCAGCAGCCTCACAGATACGCAGTATTTT

J: TRBJ1-5
V: TRBV24-1
D: .
size: many
CDR3: CATSASLGPQHF
DNA: TGTGCCACCAGTGCCAGCCTTGGGCCCCAGCATTTT

J: TRBJ2-1
V: TRBV20-1
D: TRBD1
size: many
CDR3: CSALGQSSYNEQFF
DNA: TGCAGTGCTTTGGGACAGAGCTCCTACAATGAGCAGTTCTTC

J: TRBJ1-1
V: TRBV18
D: .
size: .
CDR3: CASSPRSQGNTEAFF
DNA: TGTGCCAGCTCACCACGCTCTCAGGGGAACACTGAAGCTTTCTTT

J: TRBJ1-1
V: TRBV11-3
D: .
size: .
CDR3: CASSSTGNTEAFF
DNA: TGTGCCAGCAGCTCAACAGGAAACACTGAAGCTTTCTTT

J: TRBJ2-1
V: TRBV20-1
D: TRBD1
size: many
CDR3: CSARDWLGQGADEQFF
DNA: TGCAGTGCTAGAGATTGGCTGGGACAGGGGGCTGATGAGCAGTTCTTC

J: TRBJ2-7
V: TRBV3-1
D: .
size: many
CDR3: CASSQGPLRYEQYF
DNA: TGTGCCAGCAGCCAAGGGCCGTTGCGCTACGAGCAGTACTTC

J: TRBJ1-5
V: TRBV2
D: .
size: few
CDR3: CASSEDTNQPQHF
DNA: TGTGCCAGCAGTGAGGACACAAATCAGCCCCAGCATTTT

J: TRBJ1-1
V: TRBV6-5
D: TRBD1
size: few
CDR3: CASSYDRGGGTEAFF
DNA: TGTGCCAGCAGTTACGACAGGGGAGGTGGCACTGAAGCTTTCTTT

J: TRBJ2-2
V: TRBV5-6
D: .
size: many
CDR3: CASSLAAELFF
DNA: TGTGCCAGCAGCTTGGCCGCGGAGCTGTTTTTT

J: TRBJ2-2
V: TRBV3-1
D: .
size: many
CDR3: CASSQGMLTGELFF
DNA: TGTGCCAGCAGCCAGGGTATGCTCACCGGGGAGCTGTTTTTT

J: TRBJ2-5
V: TRBV28
D: TRBD2
size: many
CDR3: CASSLWSSGRSGPQETQYF
DNA: TGTGCCAGCAGTTTATGGTCTAGCGGGAGGTCCGGTCCACAAGAGACCCAGTACTTC

J: TRBJ1-3
V: TRBV7-8
D: .
size: many
CDR3: CASSRSRLGSGNTIYF
DNA: TGTGCCAGCAGCAGAAGCAGGCTAGGCTCTGGAAACACCATATATTTT

J: TRBJ2-1
V: TRBV12-5
D: .
size: many
CDR3: CASGLAEVGSGSYNEQFF
DNA: TGTGCTAGTGGTTTGGCCGAGGTGGGTAGCGGATCGTACAATGAGCAGTTCTTC

J: TRBJ1-1
V: TRBV30
D: .
size: many
CDR3: CAWSAGVNTEAFF
DNA: TGTGCCTGGAGCGCAGGGGTGAACACTGAAGCTTTCTTT

J: TRBJ2-1
V: TRBV7-3
D: TRBD2
size: many
CDR3: CASIRKREGRYNEQFF
DNA: TGTGCCAGCATCAGAAAGCGGGAGGGCCGCTACAATGAGCAGTTCTTC

J: TRBJ2-3
V: TRBV11-2
D: TRBD2
size: .
CDR3: CASSPGTSGRSNTDTQYF
DNA: TGTGCCAGCAGCCCTGGGACTAGCGGGAGGTCTAACACAGATACGCAGTATTTT

J: TRBJ2-2
V: TRBV2
D: .
size: many
CDR3: CASTPSQAGTGELFF
DNA: TGTGCCAGCACCCCCAGTCAGGCGGGCACCGGGGAGCTGTTTTTT

J: TRBJ2-3
V: TRBV5-4
D: .
size: few
CDR3: CASSFKVTDTQYF
DNA: TGTGCCAGCAGCTTTAAAGTGACAGATACGCAGTATTTT

J: TRBJ1-2
V: TRBV28
D: .
size: many
CDR3: CASQAPGYYGYTF
DNA: TGTGCCAGCCAGGCCCCAGGGTACTATGGCTACACCTTC

J: TRBJ1-2
V: TRBV2
D: .
size: many
CDR3: CASKDERVTDNGYTF
DNA: TGTGCCAGCAAAGACGAACGGGTCACAGATAATGGCTACACCTTC

J: TRBJ2-3
V: TRBV7-3
D: .
size: many
CDR3: CASRPGLFIPDEKTDTQYF
DNA: TGTGCCAGCAGGCCGGGACTTTTTATTCCAGACGAGAAGACAGATACGCAGTATTTT

J: TRBJ2-3
V: TRBV9
D: .
size: .
CDR3: CASSPITDTQYF
DNA: TGTGCCAGCAGCCCTATTACAGATACGCAGTATTTT

J: TRBJ2-1
V: TRBV20-1
D: .
size: many
CDR3: CSARDVLGGNEQFF
DNA: TGCAGTGCTAGAGACGTCCTAGGAGGTAATGAGCAGTTCTTC

J: TRBJ2-7
V: TRBV20-1
D: TRBD1
size: many
CDR3: CSVGGLDEQYF
DNA: TGCAGTGTAGGGGGCTTAGACGAGCAGTACTTC

J: TRBJ2-1
V: TRBV10-3
D: .
size: few
CDR3: CAISESNDPSVDEQFF
DNA: TGTGCCATCAGTGAGTCTAACGATCCTAGCGTCGATGAGCAGTTCTTC

J: TRBJ1-6
V: TRBV28
D: .
size: .
CDR3: CAISLFTGLGPPLHF
DNA: TGTGCCATCAGTTTATTTACGGGTCTGGGTCCACCCCTCCACTTT

J: TRBJ2-7
V: TRBV20-1
D: .
size: many
CDR3: CSARFARSWNDEQYF
DNA: TGCAGTGCTAGGTTCGCGCGCAGTTGGAATGACGAGCAGTACTTC